This passage covers 4 T cell receptor beta chains from one sample sequenced in a study of shared clonotypes between healthy human individuals. TCRdb keeps only in-frame clones here, not all; method: immunoSEQ multiplex PCR. This table has millions of clones, less than 95% appearing once. CD45RO-negative, CCR7-selected cells formed the naive CD8 fraction, which excluded terminally differentiated effector memory CD45RA+ cells. Specimen: naive CD8+ T cells sorted from blood. Receptors originate from a man younger than 35 in good health.

The rearrangement uses TRBV7-9 and TRBJ2-5, with a tentative D call TRBD1 (5 bases). V dropped 0 bases and J dropped 0 bases, with 14 bases sitting between them. From germline, CDR1 is SEHNR and CDR2 FQNEAQ (reference sequence). The CDR3 totals 17 residues. The CDR3 coding sequence is TGTGCCAGCAGCTTAGCGGGGTGGGGCCCAGACCAAGAGACCCAGTACTTC. This translates into CASSLAGWGPDQETQYF.

The CDR3 here is CASSENNQPQHF. The CDR3 region has the DNA TGTGCCAGCAGTGAGAACAATCAGCCCCAGCATTTT. The chain carries TRBV2 and TRBJ1-5; D not resolved. Trimming removed 3 bases at V and 3 bases at J, with 3 bases between. Germline V gene sequence: CDR1 SNHLY, CDR2 FYNNEI. The CDR3 contains 12 residues.

The chain uses TRBV7-9 and TRBJ2-7; the D is unclear. V was shortened by 5 bases and J by 3 bases, with 8 bases between the two germline ends. The CDR3 runs to 12 residues. Germline CDR1 reads SEHNR; CDR2 reads FQNEAQ (reference sequence). CDR3 sequence reads: CASSQLHYEQYF. The DNA of the CDR3 is TGTGCCAGCAGCCAGTTGCACTACGAGCAGTACTTC. The variable domain in full, completed from reference TRBV7-9 and TRBJ2-7, reads DTGVSQNPRHKITKRGQNVTFRCDPISEHNRLYWYRQTLGQGPEFLTYFQNEAQLEKSRLLSDRFSAERPKGSFSTLEIQRTEQGDSAMYLCASSQLHYEQYFGPGTRLTVT.

Concerning this clone itself: In the same sample, other DNA sequences code for this CDR3. The chain uses TRBV27 and TRBJ1-5; D ambiguous. The V end lost 6 bases, the J end lost 0 bases, and 6 bases lay between the germline ends. The CDR3 extends over 13 amino acids. Germline V gives CDR1 MNHEY, CDR2 SMNVEV (reference sequence). CDR3 sequence reads: CASSYNSNQPQHF. The CDR3 DNA is TGTGCCAGCAGCTATAATAGCAATCAGCCCCAGCATTTT.